Each of the 14 T cell receptor beta chains below was sequenced from the same sample in a study of response to subunit inactivated influenza vaccine. TCRdb independently ran MiXCR on the RT-PCR reads; one entry per CDR3 protein. The sample shows around 480,000 distinct CDR3 sequences, about a tenth of them seen only once. The sequenced sample was PBMCs from blood, obtained roughly 46 days after vaccination. The receptors come from a man aged 45-65 years who received an inactivated influenza vaccine.

Concerning this clonotype: At one boundary the junction diverges from the germline segment, which might be a read error. The chain joins TRBV16 to TRBJ1-5, with D maybe TRBD1 (5 bases). Germline-derived CDR1 and CDR2 are KGHSY and FQNENV. The CDR3 runs 15 residues. The CDR3 DNA reads TGTGCCAGCAGCCAATCGAAGGGACCCAATCTGCCCCAGCATTTT. It specifies CASSQSKGPNLPQHF.

This clonotype was observed a handful of times. The rearrangement links TRBV7-2 to TRBJ2-7; either TRBD1 or TRBD2 may supply D (5 bases each). The V end lost 6 bases, the J end lost 3 bases, and 18 bases lay between the germline ends. Germline values: CDR1 SGHTA, CDR2 FQGNSA. The CDR3 contains 15 residues. This chain's CDR3 is CASRSTGTDRYEQYF. The CDR3 nucleotides read TGTGCCAGCAGAAGCACCGGGACCGACCGCTACGAGCAGTACTTC.

This clonotype was recorded a few times. The chain couples TRBV6-5 to TRBJ2-3; weak D call: TRBD1 (5 bases). The ends were cut back, 5 bases at V and 0 bases at J, with 12 bases in the middle. Germline V gives CDR1 MNHEY, CDR2 SVGAGI. The CDR3 is 15 amino acids. CDR3 in amino acids: CASSHDRASTDTQYF. The CDR3 nucleotides read TGTGCCAGCAGTCACGACAGAGCTAGCACAGATACGCAGTATTTT.

This clonotype was seen ten or more times. The CDR3 bases are TGTGCCAGCAGCTCGAGGGAACTTAGAGGTGAAAAACTGTTTTTT. It is translated as CASSSRELRGEKLFF. V and J are TRBV7-2 and TRBJ1-4; D is unclear. This CDR3 comprises 15 residues. Germline CDR1 is SGHTA and CDR2 is FQGNSA. Trimming cost V 4 bases and J 7 bases, with 16 bases left between them. The full variable domain, rest sourced from reference TRBV7-2 and TRBJ1-4, is GAGVSQSPSNKVTEKGKDVELRCDPISGHTALYWYRQSLGQGLEFLIYFQGNSAPDKSGLPSDRFSAERTGGSVSTLTIQRTQQEDSAVYLCASSSRELRGEKLFFGSGTQLSVL.

Here the CDR3 reads CASSAGTIPNEQYF. For the CDR3, the DNA is TGTGCCAGCAGCGCCGGGACTATCCCCAACGAGCAGTACTTC. The gene calls are TRBV9 and TRBJ2-7, with TRBD2 matching 7 bases. This CDR3 region has 14 residues. CDR1 is SGDLS, CDR2 YYNGEE, per germline. The ends lost 3 bases at V and 5 bases at J; junction bases unmatched: 8.

CDR3 region: CASSYSRRGGAYNEQFF. CDR3 DNA: TGTGCCAGCAGTTACTCAAGGCGGGGGGGCGCCTACAATGAGCAGTTCTTC. This chain uses TRBV6-2 or TRBV6-3 with TRBJ2-1; 9 nucleotides match TRBD2. The CDR3 is made up of 17 amino acids. The germline V gene has CDR1 MNHEY and CDR2 SVGEGT. The V segment lost 0 bases and the J segment 2 bases; nucleotides outside the gene matches: 5.

This sequence joins TRBV6-5 and TRBJ1-2; D uncertain. This CDR3 comprises 11 residues. The ends were cut back, 9 bases at V and 4 bases at J, with 9 bases in the middle. From germline, CDR1 is MNHEY and CDR2 SVGAGI. CDR3 in DNA: TGTGCCAGTTTGGGCATCTATGGCTACACCTTC. This codes for CASLGIYGYTF.

In its sample, this clonotype was seen many times. The chain has TRBV12-3 or TRBV12-4 and TRBJ1-5, with TRBD1 as a possible D gene (6 bases). Trimming shortened V by 4 bases and J by 9 bases, and 13 bases separated the two germline ends. This CDR3 region has 13 residues. CDR3 coding DNA: TGTGCCAGCAGTTCGACAGGCCCCCGGCCCCAGCATTTT. It codes for CASSSTGPRPQHF.

This clonotype was detected only a few times. This chain uses TRBV12-3 or TRBV12-4 with TRBJ2-7; a weak D match, TRBD2 (6 bases). The V end lost 6 bases, the J end lost 0 bases, and 15 bases lay between the germline ends. The CDR3 runs 15 residues. DNA for the CDR3: TGTGCCAGCAGCGCCGGGGCGGACTACTCCTACGAGCAGTACTTC. It encodes CASSAGADYSYEQYF.

The chain uses TRBV20-1 and TRBJ2-4; 7 bases are shared with TRBD1. J was trimmed by 3 bases and V by 5 bases; bases with no gene match: 10. Germline V gene sequence: CDR1 DFQATT, CDR2 SNEGSKA (reference sequence). The CDR3 is made up of 15 amino acids. The CDR3 protein is CSAPRQGSDKNIQYF. The CDR3 nucleotides read TGCAGTGCTCCCCGACAGGGCTCAGACAAAAACATTCAGTACTTC.

This clonotype was observed at least ten times. This chain connects TRBV2 to TRBJ1-2; a possible D gene is TRBD1 (6 bases). V lost 8 bases, J lost 1 base, and 14 bases lay in between. Looked up from germline, CDR1 is SNHLY and CDR2 is FYNNEI. The CDR3 contains 14 residues. This CDR3 reads CASSVRQVNYGYTF. The CDR3 region has the DNA TGTGCCAGCTCTGTCAGACAGGTTAACTATGGCTACACCTTC.

The rearrangement uses TRBV7-9 and TRBJ1-4; D remains unclear. V lost 5 bases, J lost 9 bases, and 22 bases lay in between. This CDR3 region has 16 residues. The germline gives CDR1 SEHNR, CDR2 FQNEAQ (reference sequence). CDR3 protein: CASSRSEATSGKKLFF. In DNA, the CDR3 is TGTGCCAGCAGCCGGAGTGAGGCCACTTCAGGCAAAAAACTGTTTTTT.

In its sample, this clonotype was seen a few times. The chain combines TRBV29-1 with TRBJ1-5; a possible D gene is TRBD1 (6 bases). V dropped 5 bases and J dropped 7 bases, with 12 bases sitting between them. This CDR3 has 12 residues. Germline loops: CDR1 SQVTM, CDR2 ANQGSEA. The CDR3 loop is CSVTGTGQPQHF. DNA for the CDR3: TGCAGCGTTACAGGGACTGGGCAGCCCCAGCATTTT.

The chain is built from TRBV20-1 and TRBJ2-6; possibly TRBD2 for D (5 bases). The CDR3 sequence is 16 residues long. The germline CDR1 and CDR2 sequences are DFQATT and SNEGSKA (reference sequence). Deletions cut 4 bases from V and 2 bases from J, with 15 bases between. CDR3 sequence: CSANTAGVTGANVLTF. DNA of the CDR3: TGCAGTGCTAATACCGCCGGGGTCACTGGGGCCAACGTCCTGACTTTC.